This entry is about one TCR beta chain. The antigen remains unidentified. Primers for the PCR totalled 60 Vbeta and 13 Jbeta. Data came from immunoSEQ multiplex PCR; TCRdb stores just in-frame clones and leaves some out. This table has 150,000 to 200,000 clones, about 80% appearing once. The data originate from a study of cytomegalovirus exposure and HLA in healthy donors. The CDR3 has 16 residues. The ends lost 2 bases at V and 0 bases at J; junction bases unmatched: 7. CDR1 SGHNT and CDR2 YYREEE come from the germline V gene (reference sequence). Overall study results and limits: The HLA-A and HLA-B alleles of most subjects were reportedly predicted accurately from TCR beta sequences. Researchers reported that a few CMV-associated chains were confirmed in vitro as CMV antigen-specific. Researchers had no immune exposure information except CMV serostatus available.

Sequences were obtained from PBMCs. The sequence was obtained from a man in his forties or fifties in good health and CMV-seropositive. The chain recombines TRBV5-4 with TRBJ1-1; 7 bases fit TRBD1. CDR3 bases: TGTGCCAGCAGCTTACAAACAGGGGAAATGAACACTGAAGCTTTCTTT. Its protein product is CASSLQTGEMNTEAFF.